This record concerns one T cell receptor beta chain sequence. These data belong to a study of blood T cell repertoires in COVID-19. Study context: Italy, Spain and the United States were the sources of the convalescent and acute COVID-19 samples.

V trimming: 5 bases; J trimming: 2 bases; junction bases outside the gene matches: 8. Germline lookup yields CDR1 SGDLS and CDR2 YYNGEE. This CDR3 contains 15 residues. Per the authors' pipeline: Estimated nucleated cell counts came from reference gene primer amplification. This table comes from immunoSEQ multiplex PCR, and its TCRdb copy is limited to in-frame clones, with some not included. The D gene and trimming were derived from the DNA, and the V and J assignments and clone size from that table. The sample yields around 250,000 clones, roughly 80% seen once. Those who participated ranged in age from roughly 18 to 95 years and resided in some 24 US areas.

Sequenced material: PBMCs or T cells enriched from blood (not recorded which). The J gene is TRBJ2-3, the V gene TRBV9, with 7 bases aligning to TRBD2. The source is a middle-aged man who had been exposed to COVID-19. CDR3 loop: CASRSSGLPTDTQYF. DNA for the CDR3: TGTGCCAGCAGAAGTAGCGGGTTACCCACAGATACGCAGTATTTT.